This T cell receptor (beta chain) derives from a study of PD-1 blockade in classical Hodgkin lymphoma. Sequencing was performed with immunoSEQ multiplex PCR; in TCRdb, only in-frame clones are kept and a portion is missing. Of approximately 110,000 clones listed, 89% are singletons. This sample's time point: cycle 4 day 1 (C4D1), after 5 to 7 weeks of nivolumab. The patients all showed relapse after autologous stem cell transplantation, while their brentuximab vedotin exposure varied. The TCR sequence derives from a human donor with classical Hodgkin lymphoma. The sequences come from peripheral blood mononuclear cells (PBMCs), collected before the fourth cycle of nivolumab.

The CDR3 region has the DNA TGCAGCGCACAGGGGGCAAGCGGCTACACCTTC. Its protein product is CSAQGASGYTF. The genes are TRBV29-1 and TRBJ1-2; TRBD1 agrees at 9 bases. From germline, CDR1 is SQVTM and CDR2 ANQGSEA. The trim removed 7 bases at V and 8 bases at J, leaving 5 bases unmatched. The CDR3 has 11 amino acids.